This T cell receptor beta chain was sequenced during a study of graft-versus-host responses after intestinal transplantation. About the study: Recipients obtained multivisceral, liver-intestinal, or isolated intestinal transplants.

Findings and limits, study-wide: Recipient-marrow GvH clones were detected, some having first appeared in ileum or blood. High graft-versus-host to host-versus-graft clonal ratios were seen in allografts of patients with graft-donor T cell macrochimerism.

The assay was immunoSEQ multiplex PCR, and TCRdb's table has in-frame clones only and misses some. The data show more than 9,500 clones, 93% seen once. The CDR3 is made up of 15 amino acids. Germline CDR1 reads GTSNPN; CDR2 reads SVGIG (reference sequence). Trimming left V 1 base short and J 0 bases short, with 10 bases between. On this clone: Its antigen is not known.

The sequence was collected from a human patient who received an intestinal transplant, so some T cells may come from the graft donor. Sequenced here: PBMCs, sampled roughly 110 days after intestinal transplant. V gene TRBV30 combines with J gene TRBJ1-5, with D possibly TRBD1 on 5 matching bases. CDR3 protein: CAWSAGHLSNQPQHF. CDR3 DNA: TGTGCCTGGAGTGCAGGACACCTTAGCAATCAGCCCCAGCATTTT.